The rows below give T cell receptor beta chains drawn from one sample of a study of blood T cells in healthy people across ages. One entry per CDR3 protein, called by TCRdb with MiXCR from the 5' RACE reads. Among about 780,000 distinct CDR3 sequences, 35% to 60% were seen once, and the ten largest hold around 18%. The sample taken for sequencing was blood. Every receptor here comes from a man at least 80 years old in good health. Both conserved end residues are part of each CDR3. A D gene is named only where the DNA matches it firmly. Rows may omit the clone size; those that give it use once, few, many or a size class.

j_call | clone_size | v_call | d_call | cdr3_length | cdr3_nt | cdr3_aa
TRBJ2-7 | NA | TRBV6-2/TRBV6-3 | NA | 13 | TGTGCCAGCAGTAATGGGGAAGAATACGAGCAGTACTTC | CASSNGEEYEQYF
TRBJ1-4 | few | TRBV20-1 | NA | 13 | TGCAGTGCTGAGGAGCTGGCTAATGAAAAACTGTTTTTT | CSAEELANEKLFF
TRBJ1-2 | NA | TRBV3-1 | NA | 14 | TGTGCCAGCAGCCAGGAGGTTCCGAGGTATGGCTACACCTTC | CASSQEVPRYGYTF
TRBJ2-7 | NA | TRBV6-1 | TRBD2 | 16 | TGTGCCAGCAATGACCGTCTGACTAGCGGGAGTTACGAGCAGTACTTC | CASNDRLTSGSYEQYF
TRBJ2-1 | few | TRBV5-6 | TRBD1 | 14 | TGTGCCAGCAGCTTGGTTCAGGGGGCCAATGAGCAGTTCTTC | CASSLVQGANEQFF
TRBJ2-1 | many | TRBV5-4 | NA | 13 | TGTGCCAGCCGGCGGAGCTCCTACAATGAGCAGTTCTTC | CASRRSSYNEQFF
TRBJ2-3 | NA | TRBV12-3/TRBV12-4 | NA | 13 | TGTGCCAGCAGCAGTCATGAATCAGATACGCAGTATTTT | CASSSHESDTQYF
TRBJ2-7 | NA | TRBV7-8 | NA | 13 | TGTGCCAGCAGCGCCGACAGTCCCTACGAGCAGTACTTC | CASSADSPYEQYF
TRBJ2-4 | NA | TRBV7-2 | NA | 14 | TGTGCCAGCAGCTTAGGGGGGGACCTGAGGGAGCAGTACTTC | CASSLGGDLREQYF
TRBJ2-3 | NA | TRBV3-1 | TRBD1 | 17 | TGTGCCAGCAGCCACCCGACGGTCAGGACAGGGCAGTATACGCAGTATTTT | CASSHPTVRTGQYTQYF
TRBJ2-5 | NA | TRBV6-2/TRBV6-3 | NA | 11 | TGTGCCAGCAGTTACTGGGATGAGCAGTACTTC | CASSYWDEQYF
TRBJ2-1 | NA | TRBV28 | NA | 14 | TGTGCCAGCAGTCAAATACGCGAGGGAGAGGCCCAGTTCTTC | CASSQIREGEAQFF
TRBJ2-3 | few | TRBV12-3/TRBV12-4 | TRBD1 | 15 | TGTGCCAGCAGTTCCCGGGACAGGGTTGCAGATACGCAGTATTTT | CASSSRDRVADTQYF
TRBJ2-1 | NA | TRBV6-2/TRBV6-3 | NA | 10 | TGTGCCAGCAGTTCCGATGAGCAGTTCTTC | CASSSDEQFF
TRBJ2-1 | few | TRBV20-1 | TRBD1 | 18 | TGCAGTGCCAGGAGCTCCCCGGGGGACAGGGGGATGTACAATGAGCAGTTCTTC | CSARSSPGDRGMYNEQFF
TRBJ2-3 | many | TRBV10-3 | NA | 13 | TGTGCCATCGGCGGCAGGGACGTAGATACGCAGTATTTT | CAIGGRDVDTQYF
TRBJ2-2 | NA | TRBV11-3 | TRBD2 | 19 | TGTGCCAGCAGCTTAGGTTCCCTAGCGGGAGGTTCAAACACCGGGGAGCTGTTTTTT | CASSLGSLAGGSNTGELFF
TRBJ2-7 | many | TRBV12-3/TRBV12-4 | NA | 12 | TGTGCCAGCAGTTTAGTTCTCTACGAGCAGTACTTC | CASSLVLYEQYF
TRBJ1-5 | few | TRBV28 | TRBD1 | 15 | TGTGCCAGCACCAGGGGGACAGGGGGCTTTCAGCCCCAGCATTTT | CASTRGTGGFQPQHF
TRBJ2-3 | NA | TRBV20-1 | TRBD2 | 16 | TGCAGTGCTAGAGGTCCTAGCGGGAGAGCGGCAGATACGCAGTATTTT | CSARGPSGRAADTQYF
TRBJ1-2 | few | TRBV19 | NA | 13 | TGTGCCAGTAGTCCGGGACGGATAAATGGCTACACCTTC | CASSPGRINGYTF
TRBJ1-1 | few | TRBV29-1 | NA | 10 | TGCAGCGTTGGACTCTCTGAAGCTTTCTTT | CSVGLSEAFF
TRBJ2-5 | few | TRBV20-1 | TRBD1 | 16 | TGCAGTGCTAGTAAGGGGACAGGACCATACCAAGAGACCCAGTACTTC | CSASKGTGPYQETQYF